Shown below are 8 T cell receptor beta chains from a single sample sequenced in a study of T cell clones after liver transplantation (dated by TCRdb to the late 2010s). Libraries were constructed by the immunoSEQ multiplex PCR assay. Sourced from immuneACCESS, this table was stored by TCRdb with only in-frame sequences that have V and J called. A share of the clones is absent; for the studies checked, an unresolved V gene accounts for under half, and the remainder has no known explanation. The sample includes around 110,000 clones, with 90% observed a single time. Around 0.83% of the sample is held by the ten biggest clonotypes. The sample here was CD4+ T cells from blood, taken 12 months after liver transplant. These receptors were taken from a human patient who received a liver transplant. After transplantation, some T cells may belong to the graft donor instead of the recipient.

V usage is TRBV6-4 and J usage is TRBJ1-2; D might be TRBD1 (6 bases). V lost 4 bases and J lost 5, with 14 bases in between. The CDR3 is 14 amino acids. CDR1 MRHNA and CDR2 SNTAGT come from the germline V gene. In nucleotides, the CDR3 is TGTGCCAGCAGTGCGGGGGCCTGGGATTATGGCTACACCTTC. This codes for CASSAGAWDYGYTF.

This sequence joins TRBV5-6 and TRBJ2-1; D not resolved. The CDR3 sequence is 12 residues long. Germline CDR1 and CDR2: SGHDT and YYEEEE. V gave up 2 bases and J gave up 6 bases, with 6 bases separating them. CDR3 in amino acids: CASSFSRNEQFF. The CDR3 DNA follows: TGTGCCAGCAGCTTTAGTCGCAATGAGCAGTTCTTC.

This chain connects TRBV30 to TRBJ2-1; D might be TRBD2 (6 bases). Germline values: CDR1 GTSNPN, CDR2 SVGIG (reference sequence). The V end lost 5 bases, the J end lost 6 bases, and 14 bases lay between the germline ends. The CDR3 loop spans 13 amino acids. CDR3 in amino acids: CAWDRRERNEQFF. The CDR3 bases are TGTGCCTGGGACCGACGGGAGCGCAATGAGCAGTTCTTC.

This chain uses TRBV28 with TRBJ1-2, with a weak D call TRBD1 (5 bases). Between the trimmed V and J ends, which lost 2 bases and 6 bases, there was a span of 13 bases. The CDR3 has 14 amino acids. Germline CDR1 reads MDHEN; CDR2 reads SYDVKM. CDR3 DNA: TGTGCCAGCAGTTTACGCCTTACGGACAATGGCTACACCTTC. Protein: CASSLRLTDNGYTF.

The chain combines TRBV29-1 with TRBJ2-3; D unclear. The V and J ends lost 7 bases and 1 base respectively, with 9 bases between them. There are 12 residues in the CDR3. Germline V gene lookup returns CDR1 SQVTM and CDR2 ANQGSEA. This CDR3 is CSGDLGTDTQYF. CDR3 bases: TGCAGCGGTGATCTGGGCACAGATACGCAGTATTTT.

This rearrangement joins TRBV9 to TRBJ2-7, with TRBD1 matching 11 bases. With V trimmed by 0 bases and J by 3 bases, 5 bases remained unmatched. This CDR3 comprises 16 residues. Germline V lookup: CDR1 SGDLS, CDR2 YYNGEE. The CDR3 loop reads CASSVGRTGGYYEQYF. CDR3 sequence (DNA): TGTGCCAGCAGCGTAGGCCGGACAGGGGGCTACTACGAGCAGTACTTC. The full variable domain, with the rest looked up from reference TRBV9 and TRBJ2-7, is DSGVTQTPKHLITATGQRVTLRCSPRSGDLSVYWYQQSLDQGLQFLIQYYNGEERAKGNILERFSAQQFPDLHSELNLSSLELGDSALYFCASSVGRTGGYYEQYFGPGTRLTVT.

The V and J genes are TRBV18 and TRBJ2-7; D call uncertain. The CDR3 loop spans 15 amino acids. Trimming removed 3 bases at V and 3 bases at J, with 15 bases between. Germline CDR1 KGHSH, CDR2 LQKENI. This CDR3 is CASSPLGPDRYEQYF. The CDR3 DNA follows: TGTGCCAGCTCACCTTTAGGGCCGGACCGCTACGAGCAGTACTTC.

The CDR3 region has the DNA TGTGCCTGGAGTGTACGCGAACTTCGGTCACCCCTCCACTTT. Its translation is CAWSVRELRSPLHF. The chain combines TRBV30 with TRBJ1-6; D remains unclear. Per germline, CDR1 GTSNPN and CDR2 SVGIG (reference sequence). The CDR3 sequence is 14 residues long. V was shortened by 0 bases and J by 10 bases, with 13 bases between the two germline ends.